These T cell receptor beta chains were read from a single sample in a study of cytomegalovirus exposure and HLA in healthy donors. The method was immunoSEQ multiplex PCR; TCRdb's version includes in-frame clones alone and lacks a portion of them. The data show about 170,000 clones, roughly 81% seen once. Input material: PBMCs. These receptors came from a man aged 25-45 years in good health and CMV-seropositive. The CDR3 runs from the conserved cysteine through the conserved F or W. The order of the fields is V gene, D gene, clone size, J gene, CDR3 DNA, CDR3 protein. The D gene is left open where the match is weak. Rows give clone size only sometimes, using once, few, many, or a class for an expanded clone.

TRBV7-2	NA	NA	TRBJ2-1	TGTGCCAGCAGCTTAAGAGGCGGGGATGAGCAGTTCTTC	CASSLRGGDEQFF
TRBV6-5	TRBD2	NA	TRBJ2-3	TGTGCCAGCAGTCGGTCGGGAGGCTTTCCAGATACGCAGTATTTT	CASSRSGGFPDTQYF
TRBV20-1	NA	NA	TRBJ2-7	TGCAGTGCTCAGGGCCCCTTAAAGCAGTACTTC	CSAQGPLKQYF
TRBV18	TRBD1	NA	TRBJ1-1	TGTGCCAGCTCACCAGGGACAGGGATCGAAGCTTTCTTT	CASSPGTGIEAFF
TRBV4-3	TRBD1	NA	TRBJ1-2	TGCGCCAGCAGCCAGGGGACAGGGGGCTATGGCTACACCTTC	CASSQGTGGYGYTF
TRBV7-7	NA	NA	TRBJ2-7	TGTGCTAGCAGCTTAGACAGGAGCTCCTACGAGCAGTACTTC	CASSLDRSSYEQYF
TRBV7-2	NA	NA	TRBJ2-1	TGTGCCAGCAGCTTTCGGGGGGCAGGCGAGCAGTTCTTC	CASSFRGAGEQFF
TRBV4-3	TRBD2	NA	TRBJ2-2	TGCGCCAGCAGCCAAGATACAGGCGGGAGGGAGACCGGGGAGCTGTTTTTT	CASSQDTGGRETGELFF
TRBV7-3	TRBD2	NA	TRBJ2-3	TGTGCCAGCAGCCCAGCGGGAGTGGAGGCAGATACGCAGTATTTT	CASSPAGVEADTQYF
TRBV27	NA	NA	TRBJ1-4	TGTGCCAGCAGTTCCGGGGGGACTAATGAAAAACTGTTTTTT	CASSSGGTNEKLFF
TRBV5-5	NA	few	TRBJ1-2	TGTGCCAGCAGCTTGGGCCAGAATGGTGGCTACACCTTC	CASSLGQNGGYTF
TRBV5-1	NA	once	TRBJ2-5	TGCGCCAGCAGCTTGGATGGTGGGTCGGGGGAGACCCAGTACTTC	CASSLDGGSGETQYF
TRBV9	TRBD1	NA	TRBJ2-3	TGTGCCAGCAGCGGGGACAGACAGTATTTT	CASSGDRQYF
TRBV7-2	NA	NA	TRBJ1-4	TGTGCCAGCAGCTTAGAGCGGGGGGAAAAACTGTTTTTT	CASSLERGEKLFF
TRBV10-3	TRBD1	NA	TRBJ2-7	TGTGCCATCAGTCCTACAGGGGGTACGTACGAGCAGTACTTC	CAISPTGGTYEQYF
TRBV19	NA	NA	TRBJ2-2	TGTGCCAGTACCTATGGGGGGAGGAACGGGGAGCTGTTTTTT	CASTYGGRNGELFF
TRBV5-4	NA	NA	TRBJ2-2	TGTGCCAGCAGCTCGGATCTTCTCTCGGACAGGGAGCTGTTTTTT	CASSSDLLSDRELFF
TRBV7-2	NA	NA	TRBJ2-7	TGTGCCAGCAGCTTACGCGGATGGGACACTTGGAGCTCCTACGAGCAGTACTTC	CASSLRGWDTWSSYEQYF
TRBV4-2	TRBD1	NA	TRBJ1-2	TGTGCCAGCAGCCAAGAGGGTAACAGGGGGTCTTTAGGTGGCTACACCTTC	CASSQEGNRGSLGGYTF
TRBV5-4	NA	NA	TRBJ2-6	TGTGCCAGCAGCTTGGACTTATCTGGGGCCAACGTCCTGACTTTC	CASSLDLSGANVLTF
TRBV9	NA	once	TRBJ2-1	TGTGCCAGCAGCGGGGGGGAGAATGAGCAGTTCTTC	CASSGGENEQFF
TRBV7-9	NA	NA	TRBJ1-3	TGTGCCAGCAGCTCACCATACGTGGGGGGGAGACGGAGGAACACCATATATTTT	CASSSPYVGGRRRNTIYF
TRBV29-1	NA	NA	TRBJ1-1	TGCAGCGTTGGTGCACACGCGGGGTCTGAAGCTTTCTTT	CSVGAHAGSEAFF
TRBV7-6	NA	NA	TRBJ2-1	TGTGCCAGCAGCTTAGCTCTAAGTCCATACTACAATGAGCAGTTCTTC	CASSLALSPYYNEQFF
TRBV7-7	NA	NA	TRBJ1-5	TGTGCTAGCAGCGCCCGTATGGGCAGCCGGCAGCCCCAGCATTTT	CASSARMGSRQPQHF
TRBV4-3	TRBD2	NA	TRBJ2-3	TGCGCCAGCAGCCAAGCCGGGACTAGCGGGATTAGCACAGATACGCAGTATTTT	CASSQAGTSGISTDTQYF
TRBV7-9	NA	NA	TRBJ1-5	TGTGCCAGCAGCCGGTCCGGGGGTCAGCCCCAGCATTTT	CASSRSGGQPQHF
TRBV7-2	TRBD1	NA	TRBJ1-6	TGTGCCAGCAGCTTAGAACAGGGGTTGAATTCACCCCTCCACTTT	CASSLEQGLNSPLHF
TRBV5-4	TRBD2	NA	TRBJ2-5	TGTGCCAGCAGCAAACTAGCGGGAGGGGGGTACCAAGAGACCCAGTACTTC	CASSKLAGGGYQETQYF
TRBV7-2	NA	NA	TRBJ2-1	TGTGCCAGCAGTCCAGGGGCGACCTCCTACAATGAGCAGTTCTTC	CASSPGATSYNEQFF
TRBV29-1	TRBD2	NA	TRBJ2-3	TGCAGCGTTTCCGGGAGGCTAGCGGGAGGACGCACAGATACGCAGTATTTT	CSVSGRLAGGRTDTQYF
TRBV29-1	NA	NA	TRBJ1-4	TGCAGCGGGGGGGGTCTGAATGAAAAACTGTTTTTT	CSGGGLNEKLFF
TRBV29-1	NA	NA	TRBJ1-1	TGCAGCGGGAACAGGAACCAGAACACTGAAGCTTTCTTT	CSGNRNQNTEAFF
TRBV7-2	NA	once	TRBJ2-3	TGTGCCAGCAGCTTAGCCTCGGGCACAGATACGCAGTATTTT	CASSLASGTDTQYF
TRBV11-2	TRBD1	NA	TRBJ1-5	TGTGCCAGCAGCTTAGGAGGACAGGGGAGAATGTATCAGCCCCAGCATTTT	CASSLGGQGRMYQPQHF
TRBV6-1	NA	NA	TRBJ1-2	TGTGCCAGCAGCGCTTTCAGCGCTAACTATGGCTACACCTTC	CASSAFSANYGYTF
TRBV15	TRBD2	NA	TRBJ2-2	TGTGCCACCAGCAGAGATCGGGCGGGAGGGGCCGGGGAGCTGTTTTTT	CATSRDRAGGAGELFF
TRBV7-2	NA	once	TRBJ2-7	TGTGCCAGCAGCTTAGCGTTTGGTCAGGACTACGAGCAGTACTTC	CASSLAFGQDYEQYF
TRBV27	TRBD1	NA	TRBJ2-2	TGTGCCAGCAGTCCCCTCCAGGGGGCTGCGAACACCGGGGAGCTGTTTTTT	CASSPLQGAANTGELFF
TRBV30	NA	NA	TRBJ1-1	TGTGCCTGGAGCCCCGGGTCCCTGAACACTGAAGCTTTCTTT	CAWSPGSLNTEAFF
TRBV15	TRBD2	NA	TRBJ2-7	TGTGCCACCAGCAACGTAAGGGGTCGACAAGCGGGAGGTCAACTCTACGAGCAGTACTTC	CATSNVRGRQAGGQLYEQYF
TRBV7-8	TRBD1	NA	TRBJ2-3	TGTGCCAGCAGCTTAGGGGACAGGGCCACAGACACGCAGTATTTT	CASSLGDRATDTQYF
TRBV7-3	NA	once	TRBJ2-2	TGTGCCAGCAGCTTACAGGCGGGTTCGAACACCGGGGAGCTGTTTTTT	CASSLQAGSNTGELFF
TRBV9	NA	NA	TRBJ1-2	TGTGCCAGCAGCCCGGTTAATGGAGAAGGTGGCTACACCTTC	CASSPVNGEGGYTF
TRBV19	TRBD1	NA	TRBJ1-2	TGTGCCAGTAGTATCACCCGGACAGGGGTTGGCTACACCTTC	CASSITRTGVGYTF
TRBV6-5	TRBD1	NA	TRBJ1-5	TGTGCCAGCAGTCCCGACAGGGATCAGCCCCAGCATTTT	CASSPDRDQPQHF